Listed here are 8 T cell receptor beta chains from one sample, sequenced in a study of blood T cell repertoires in COVID-19. This table comes from immunoSEQ multiplex PCR, and its TCRdb copy is limited to in-frame clones, with some not included. The sample carries some 57,000 clones, 82% recorded once. Sequencing was performed on peripheral blood. The source is a man aged 80 or over with COVID-19, enrolled during active disease.

This rearrangement joins TRBV19 to TRBJ2-1, with TRBD1 matching 8 bases. This CDR3 comprises 16 residues. In germline, CDR1 is LNHDA, CDR2 SQIVND (reference sequence). Trimming removed 4 bases from V and 4 bases from J; junction bases left unmatched: 9. The CDR3, as DNA: TGTGCCAGTAGTACCACCGGGACAGGACCGTACAATGAGCAGTTCTTC. This gives the protein CASSTTGTGPYNEQFF.

The gene calls are TRBV5-4 and TRBJ1-1, with D perhaps TRBD1 (5 bases). Germline values: CDR1 SGHNT, CDR2 YYREEE (reference sequence). The CDR3 is 16 residues long. The V end lost 0 bases, the J end lost 6 bases, and 18 bases lay between the germline ends. The CDR3 here is CASSLALRGNLAEAFF. The CDR3 region has the DNA TGTGCCAGCAGCTTGGCCTTAAGGGGAAACCTGGCTGAAGCTTTCTTT.

The chain uses TRBV15 and TRBJ2-1; D call uncertain. This CDR3 is built from 16 residues. Germline V gene data show CDR1 as LNHNV and CDR2 as YYDKDF (reference sequence). V was pared by 1 base and J by 0 bases, with 10 bases between. This chain's CDR3 is CATSRAEINSYNEQFF. Written as DNA, the CDR3 is TGTGCCACCAGCAGAGCTGAGATTAACTCCTACAATGAGCAGTTCTTC. Using reference TRBV15 and TRBJ2-1 for the parts outside the CDR3, the full variable domain is DAMVIQNPRYQVTQFGKPVTLSCSQTLNHNVMYWYQQKSSQAPKLLFHYYDKDFNNEADTPDNFQSRRPNTSFCFLDIRSPGLGDTAMYLCATSRAEINSYNEQFFGPGTRLTVL.

V and J are TRBV30 and TRBJ1-3, with TRBD1 as a possible D gene (6 bases). Looked up from germline, CDR1 is GTSNPN and CDR2 is SVGIG (reference sequence). The CDR3 has 16 amino acids. V lost 0 bases and J 0 bases, leaving 12 bases between the germline ends. CDR3 DNA: TGTGCCTGGAGTGTCAGATCAGGGGCCTCTGGAAACACCATATATTTT. It encodes CAWSVRSGASGNTIYF.

J is TRBJ1-1 and V is TRBV9; no definite D call. The germline gives CDR1 SGDLS, CDR2 YYNGEE. Trimming pared 0 bases from V and 1 base from J, leaving 7 bases between. CDR3 length: 14 amino acids. Here the CDR3 reads CASSVGRRNTEAFF. The CDR3 bases are TGTGCCAGCAGCGTAGGGCGGAGGAACACTGAAGCTTTCTTT.

The chain recombines TRBV7-9 with TRBJ1-4; D possibly corresponds to TRBD1 (5 bases). The germline CDR1 and CDR2 sequences are SEHNR and FQNEAQ (reference sequence). CDR3 length: 14 residues. V was trimmed by 3 bases and J by 6 bases, leaving 11 bases between them. The CDR3 sequence is CASSLRQGDEKLFF. CDR3 bases: TGTGCCAGCAGCTTGAGGCAGGGTGATGAAAAACTGTTTTTT.

This chain links TRBV9 with TRBJ2-3; TRBD2 aligns across 15 bases. Germline V gives CDR1 SGDLS, CDR2 YYNGEE. The trim removed 0 bases at V and 0 bases at J, leaving 5 bases unmatched. This CDR3 is 19 amino acids long. The CDR3 DNA follows: TGTGCCAGCAGCGTAGTAGGACTAGCGGGAGGGTCTAGCACAGATACGCAGTATTTT. It encodes CASSVVGLAGGSSTDTQYF.

This chain links TRBV5-5 with TRBJ1-5, with a possible D match to TRBD1 (5 bases). Trimming pared 2 bases from V and 2 bases from J, leaving 8 bases between. CDR1 SGHKS and CDR2 YYEKEE come from the germline V gene (reference sequence). The CDR3 totals 14 residues. This chain's CDR3 is CASSLSQGNQPQHF. The CDR3 nucleotides read TGTGCCAGCAGCTTATCACAGGGCAATCAGCCCCAGCATTTT.